This T cell receptor beta chain was sequenced for a study of blood T cell repertoires in COVID-19. This CDR3 contains 14 residues. V was pared by 2 bases and J by 1 base, with 8 bases between. The V gene's germline CDR1 is KGHSH and CDR2 LQKENI. The protocol was immunoSEQ multiplex PCR, while the TCRdb copy is restricted to in-frame clones and leaves out a portion. The repertoire consists of about 280,000 clones, with roughly 88% occurring once and the leading ten covering about 8.6%. This TCR was recovered from a man younger than 35 with active or convalescent COVID-19. This sequence joins TRBV18 and TRBJ2-5; tentatively, D is TRBD1 (6 bases). Source material: peripheral blood. CDR3 sequence (DNA): TGTGCCAGCTCACCAGTAGGGGGCCAAGAGACCCAGTACTTC. Its protein is CASSPVGGQETQYF.